This TCR beta chain was captured in a study of T cells in Graves' hyperthyroidism and ophthalmopathy. With 5 bases removed from V and 8 bases from J, the gap between germline ends came to 22 bases. Germline assignment: CDR1 SEHNR and CDR2 FQNEAQ (reference sequence). The CDR3 is made up of 16 amino acids. Researchers amplified the TCR beta CDR3 regions from RNA transcripts. The primer set for the first-round RT-PCR of the TCR CDR3 was HTBI. MiXCR, applied by TCRdb to the multiplex PCR reads, yields one record per CDR3 protein. The sample carries 730,000 or so distinct CDR3 sequences, around 20% recorded once.

The receptor comes from a woman aged 45-65 years with Graves' hyperthyroidism that later progressed to Graves' ophthalmopathy. The rearrangement uses TRBV7-9 and TRBJ2-1, with D maybe TRBD1 (6 bases). Material: blood. Here the CDR3 reads CASSPRVVGAHDEQFF. The CDR3, as DNA: TGTGCCAGCAGCCCCCGGGTGGTGGGGGCCCACGATGAGCAGTTCTTC.